Shown below are 32 T cell receptor beta chains from a single sample sequenced in a study of response to subunit inactivated influenza vaccine. TCRdb called the RT-PCR reads again in MiXCR, with one record for every CDR3 protein. Found here are hundreds of thousands of distinct CDR3 sequences, more than 15% of them singletons; the top ten hold 9.5% to 13%. The sample consisted of PBMCs from blood, taken approximately 12 days after vaccination. Source of these receptors: a man in his forties or fifties who received an inactivated influenza vaccine.

The V and J genes are TRBV12-3 or TRBV12-4 and TRBJ2-5; no reliable D call. The CDR3 contains 14 residues. Between the trimmed V and J ends, which lost 3 bases and 2 bases, there was a span of 10 bases. In DNA, the CDR3 is TGTGCCAGCAGTTTCCCCCCCCAACAAGAGACCCAGTACTTC. It translates to CASSFPPQQETQYF.

Comments on this clonotype: An end of the junction differs from the germline gene, which may be a read error. The chain links TRBV5-4 to TRBJ2-7; D is possibly TRBD2 (6 bases). The CDR3 runs to 13 residues. CDR1 and CDR2 (germline): SGHNT, YYREEE (reference sequence). The CDR3 DNA is TGTGCCAGCAGCCTGGCGGGGTCCTCCGAGCAGTACTTC. This gives the protein CASSLAGSSEQYF.

This clonotype was recorded many times. V usage is TRBV12-3 or TRBV12-4 and J usage is TRBJ2-5, with D uncertain. This CDR3 is built from 11 residues. Trimming pared 6 bases from V and 5 bases from J, leaving 7 bases between. CDR3 sequence: CASSSLETQYF. The CDR3 DNA is TGTGCCAGCAGCTCCCTTGAGACCCAGTACTTC.

In its sample, this clonotype was seen a few times. The chain has TRBV7-8 and TRBJ2-1, with 7 bases matching TRBD1. Trimming removed 5 bases from V and 0 bases from J; junction bases left unmatched: 7. Germline lookup yields CDR1 SGHVS and CDR2 FQNEAQ. The length of the CDR3 is 16 residues. The CDR3 sequence: CASSDKTGSSYNEQFF. CDR3 bases: TGTGCCAGCAGCGACAAGACAGGGAGCTCCTACAATGAGCAGTTCTTC.

V is TRBV29-1 and J is TRBJ2-1; 13 nucleotides agree with TRBD2. The V and J ends lost 3 bases and 6 bases, in that order; junction bases with no gene match: 20. The germline CDR1 and CDR2 sequences are SQVTM and ANQGSEA. This CDR3 has 20 residues. The CDR3 DNA sequence: TGCAGCGTTGACCTCGGGGGTGGACTAGCGGGAGAAAGGGTCGTCAATGAGCAGTTCTTC. This gives the protein CSVDLGGGLAGERVVNEQFF.

The sample holds a few counts of this clonotype. The rearrangement links TRBV7-8 to TRBJ2-5; perhaps TRBD2 as D (6 bases). The V end lost 8 bases, the J end lost 3 bases, and 25 bases lay between the germline ends. The CDR3 runs 17 residues. Germline CDR1 reads SGHVS; CDR2 reads FQNEAQ. The CDR3 DNA sequence: TGTGCCAGCGTGTCCGGGATTTTGAGACTAGGGGAAGAGACCCAGTACTTC. This gives the protein CASVSGILRLGEETQYF.

This clonotype has more than one count but fewer than ten. The J gene is TRBJ1-5, the V gene TRBV7-9, with no clear D. V gave up 5 bases and J gave up 5 bases, with 16 bases separating them. The CDR3 runs 15 residues. Per the germline V gene, CDR1 is SEHNR and CDR2 is FQNEAQ (reference sequence). CDR3 coding DNA: TGTGCCAGCAGCCCGGACGGGAGGGTTGATCAGCCCCAGCATTTT. This sequence encodes CASSPDGRVDQPQHF.

This clonotype was seen only a few times. The gene calls are TRBV29-1 and TRBJ1-1; D remains unclear. V was cut by 4 bases and J by 1 base, with 13 bases left in between. Germline V gene data show CDR1 as SQVTM and CDR2 as ANQGSEA. The CDR3 totals 14 residues. The CDR3, as DNA: TGCAGCGTTGCCCCTCGTATGACGAACACTGAAGCTTTCTTT. This sequence encodes CSVAPRMTNTEAFF.

The rearrangement links TRBV9 to TRBJ2-3; D may be TRBD2 (6 bases). Between the trimmed V and J ends, which lost 0 bases and 0 bases, there was a span of 11 bases. This CDR3 is built from 16 residues. Germline assignment: CDR1 SGDLS and CDR2 YYNGEE. The CDR3 here is CASSVDAGTSTDTQYF. DNA of the CDR3: TGTGCCAGCAGCGTAGATGCGGGGACCAGCACAGATACGCAGTATTTT.

The chain joins TRBV7-8 to TRBJ2-3, with TRBD1 as a possible D gene (5 bases). V was pared by 5 bases and J by 9 bases, with 12 bases between. The germline V gene has CDR1 SGHVS and CDR2 FQNEAQ. This CDR3 has 12 residues. In DNA, the CDR3 is TGTGCCAGCAGCCAATGGGGCGTGACGCAGTATTTT. As protein: CASSQWGVTQYF.

This clonotype showed up just a few times. The genes are TRBV20-1 and TRBJ2-4; either TRBD1 or TRBD2 may fit D (6 bases each). There are 14 residues in the CDR3. V was trimmed by 6 bases and J by 0 bases, leaving 12 bases between them. From germline, CDR1 is DFQATT and CDR2 SNEGSKA (reference sequence). DNA of the CDR3: TGCAGTGCCGAGGGGGGCCTAGCCAAAAACATTCAGTACTTC. Translating gives CSAEGGLAKNIQYF.

The chain has TRBV20-1 and TRBJ2-7, with a weak D call TRBD2 (5 bases). The germline V gene encodes CDR1 DFQATT and CDR2 SNEGSKA (reference sequence). With 2 bases removed from V and 3 bases from J, the gap between germline ends came to 11 bases. The CDR3 has 13 residues. Here the CDR3 DNA reads TGCAGTGCTAGACCGGGATCGAACTACGAGCAGTACTTC. It encodes CSARPGSNYEQYF.

This clonotype turned up a few times. This chain links TRBV4-1 with TRBJ2-4; 7 bases fit TRBD1. The V segment lost 2 bases and the J segment 7 bases; nucleotides outside the gene matches: 5. From germline, CDR1 is MGHRA and CDR2 YSYEKL. This CDR3 comprises 14 residues. CDR3 sequence: CASSQHDRANIQYF. The CDR3 DNA reads as TGCGCCAGCAGCCAACACGACAGGGCCAACATTCAGTACTTC.

The chain carries TRBV30 and TRBJ2-2; no clear D. The CDR3 contains 15 residues. The germline V gene has CDR1 GTSNPN and CDR2 SVGIG (reference sequence). Between the trimmed V and J ends, which lost 1 base and 5 bases, there was a span of 14 bases. The CDR3 nucleotides are TGTGCCTGGAGTGCTAACCTCAGAGGTACCGGGGAGCTGTTTTTT. Translation gives CAWSANLRGTGELFF. The variable domain in full, with the rest retrieved from reference TRBV30 and TRBJ2-2, is SQTIHQWPATLVQPVGSPLSLECTVEGTSNPNLYWYRQAAGRGLQLLFYSVGIGQISSEVPQNLSASRPQDRQFILSSKKLLLSDSGFYLCAWSANLRGTGELFFGEGSRLTVL.

The chain uses TRBV7-2 and TRBJ2-1, with 10 nucleotides matching TRBD2. The germline V gene has CDR1 SGHTA and CDR2 FQGNSA. V lost 2 bases to trimming and J lost 1 base; unmatched junction nucleotides: 5. CDR3 length: 17 amino acids. The CDR3, as DNA: TGTGCCAGCAGCTTATTTCTAGCGGGGGTTTCCTACAATGAGCAGTTCTTC. Its translation: CASSLFLAGVSYNEQFF.

CDR3 region: CSARGGPIRYNEQFF. The CDR3 DNA reads TGCAGTGCTAGAGGAGGGCCGATACGGTACAATGAGCAGTTCTTC. This sequence joins TRBV20-1 and TRBJ2-1; TRBD2 might be the D (5 bases). CDR1 DFQATT and CDR2 SNEGSKA come from the germline V gene (reference sequence). V dropped 1 base and J dropped 4 bases, with 14 bases sitting between them. The CDR3 spans 15 residues.

The chain recombines TRBV20-1 with TRBJ2-7; 10 bases align to TRBD1. The CDR3 runs to 13 residues. V dropped 6 bases and J dropped 3; count of bases not matched to a gene: 5. In germline, CDR1 is DFQATT, CDR2 SNEGSKA (reference sequence). The CDR3 protein is CSAPGQGGYEQYF. In DNA form, the CDR3 reads TGCAGTGCCCCTGGACAGGGGGGCTACGAGCAGTACTTC.

V and J are TRBV28 and TRBJ2-1, with 16 bases identical to TRBD2. Germline V gene data show CDR1 as MDHEN and CDR2 as SYDVKM. Trimming took 5 bases from V and 7 from J; bases not matched to a gene: 5. This CDR3 comprises 16 residues. The CDR3 DNA sequence: TGTGCCAGCAGTGGCGGGACTAGCGGGAGGGCAAATGAGCAGTTCTTC. Residues: CASSGGTSGRANEQFF.

This clonotype was seen many times. The chain joins TRBV7-9 to TRBJ2-7; D remains ambiguous. V was clipped by 5 bases and J by 3 bases, with 8 bases between them. Germline-derived CDR1 and CDR2 are SEHNR and FQNEAQ (reference sequence). The CDR3 is 12 amino acids. The DNA of the CDR3 is TGTGCCAGCAGCCGAACGGACTACGAGCAGTACTTC. Protein: CASSRTDYEQYF.

This clonotype was found a few times. The J gene is TRBJ1-2, the V gene TRBV5-1; no reliable D call. V was pared by 0 bases and J by 8 bases, with 17 bases between. In germline, CDR1 is SGHRS, CDR2 YFSETQ. This CDR3 is 15 amino acids long. In nucleotides, the CDR3 is TGCGCCAGCAGCTTGGATCCTCTCGGAGATACCGGCTACACCTTC. The encoded protein is CASSLDPLGDTGYTF.

This clonotype was detected only a few times. This rearrangement joins TRBV5-6 to TRBJ2-2, with TRBD1 matching over 11 bases. The CDR3 runs 16 residues. V was pared by 1 base and J by 7 bases, with 6 bases of the junction left unmatched. The germline V gene has CDR1 SGHDT and CDR2 YYEEEE. This CDR3 reads CASSLPGTGGIGELFF. The CDR3 DNA is TGTGCCAGCAGCTTGCCTGGGACAGGGGGTATCGGGGAGCTGTTTTTT.

In this sample, this clonotype turned up a few times. V usage is TRBV5-5 and J usage is TRBJ2-1; D is undetermined. Germline values: CDR1 SGHKS, CDR2 YYEKEE (reference sequence). CDR3 length equals 14 residues. V was cut by 0 bases and J by 2 bases, with 6 bases left in between. The CDR3 bases are TGTGCCAGCAGCTTGGTTTCTACCTACAATGAGCAGTTCTTC. It is translated as CASSLVSTYNEQFF.

This clonotype was picked up a small number of times. V is TRBV20-1 and J is TRBJ2-1; TRBD1 agrees at 9 bases. Germline values: CDR1 DFQATT, CDR2 SNEGSKA (reference sequence). V lost 2 bases and J lost 8; bases outside the gene matches: 7. The CDR3 runs 14 residues. The CDR3 protein is CSARSGTGLDEQFF. The CDR3 DNA reads TGCAGTGCTAGATCGGGGACAGGGCTCGATGAGCAGTTCTTC.

The V gene is TRBV29-1, the J gene TRBJ2-7; D could derive from TRBD1 or TRBD2 (5 bases each). Per the germline V gene, CDR1 is SQVTM and CDR2 is ANQGSEA. Trimming pared 0 bases from V and 6 bases from J, leaving 15 bases between. The CDR3 runs to 14 residues. CDR3 bases: TGCAGCGTTGAAGAGGGACGCAGCCCGGGCGAGCAGTACTTC. Its translation: CSVEEGRSPGEQYF.

This rearrangement joins TRBV30 to TRBJ1-1, with D possibly being TRBD1 (6 bases). V was cut by 5 bases and J by 5 bases, with 15 bases left in between. This CDR3 is 13 amino acids long. Per the germline V gene, CDR1 is GTSNPN and CDR2 is SVGIG (reference sequence). The DNA for the CDR3 is TGTGCCTGGGGGCGGGGGGCGCGTACTGAAGCTTTCTTT. It translates to CAWGRGARTEAFF. Full variable domain (remainder filled in from reference TRBV30 and TRBJ1-1): SQTIHQWPATLVQPVGSPLSLECTVEGTSNPNLYWYRQAAGRGLQLLFYSVGIGQISSEVPQNLSASRPQDRQFILSSKKLLLSDSGFYLCAWGRGARTEAFFGQGTRLTVV.

The CDR3 loop reads CSVHGGTQYF. The CDR3, as DNA: TGCAGCGTTCACGGTGGTACGCAGTATTTT. The chain uses TRBV29-1 and TRBJ2-3, with D unclear. The CDR3 extends over 10 amino acids. CDR1 and CDR2 (germline): SQVTM, ANQGSEA. V dropped 5 bases and J dropped 8 bases, with 8 bases sitting between them.

This clonotype was seen more than once but under ten times. The chain is built from TRBV6-6 and TRBJ2-3, with D perhaps being TRBD1 or TRBD2 (5 bases each). The CDR3 is 13 amino acids. The germline V gene encodes CDR1 MNHNY and CDR2 SVGAGI (reference sequence). The ends were cut back, 8 bases at V and 5 bases at J, with 14 bases in the middle. CDR3 in DNA: TGTGCCAGCGATGACTATCAGGGAGATACGCAGTATTTT. This sequence encodes CASDDYQGDTQYF.

V and J are TRBV5-4 and TRBJ1-4; D call uncertain. The CDR3 is 12 residues long. Germline CDR1 and CDR2: SGHNT and YYREEE (reference sequence). V was clipped by 2 bases and J by 4 bases, with 3 bases between them. The DNA of the CDR3 is TGTGCCAGCAGCTTTTTTAATGAAAAACTGTTTTTT. Translating gives CASSFFNEKLFF.

The V gene is TRBV29-1, the J gene TRBJ2-1, with D perhaps matching TRBD1 (6 bases). Germline CDR1 reads SQVTM; CDR2 reads ANQGSEA. Trimming took off 7 bases at V and 9 bases at J, with 10 bases between the two ends. The length of the CDR3 is 10 residues. The CDR3 protein is CSGGLGEQFF. CDR3 bases: TGCAGCGGGGGGCTCGGTGAGCAGTTCTTC.

The chain has TRBV11-2 and TRBJ2-7, with a tentative D call TRBD1 (5 bases). The germline V and J ends were trimmed by 1 base and 0 bases, with 13 bases remaining between them. This CDR3 is 16 amino acids long. Germline CDR1 is SGHAT and CDR2 is FQNNGV. Written as DNA, the CDR3 is TGTGCCAGCAGCTTAGTAGGGCAGGGCCTCTCCTACGAGCAGTACTTC. It codes for CASSLVGQGLSYEQYF.

The V call is TRBV7-9, the J call TRBJ2-7; 8 bases fit TRBD1. After removal of 1 base from V and 2 bases from J, the junction contained 4 bases not matched to a gene. Germline CDR1 and CDR2: SEHNR and FQNEAQ (reference sequence). The length of the CDR3 is 15 residues. CDR3 nucleotide sequence: TGTGCCAGCAGCTTAGAACAGGGGGTCCCCTACGAGCAGTACTTC. The encoded protein is CASSLEQGVPYEQYF.

This clonotype was detected a few times. This chain uses TRBV11-2 with TRBJ2-1, with D maybe TRBD1 (5 bases). This CDR3 is built from 15 residues. Germline loops: CDR1 SGHAT, CDR2 FQNNGV. Trimming took 1 base from V and 7 from J, leaving 14 bases between them. CDR3 protein: CASSLGRAAGNEQFF. CDR3 in DNA: TGTGCCAGCAGCTTAGGCAGGGCTGCAGGGAATGAGCAGTTCTTC.